The clone carrying this T cell receptor (beta chain) has a handful of counts. What it binds is unknown. These data belong to a study of T cell repertoires in cytomegalovirus infection. Study as a whole: The authors relied on CMV epitopes, both recently identified HLA-C-restricted and well-studied HLA-B-restricted. Both CMV infection and a matching HLA type were indicated by public TCR beta signatures.

TCRdb itself ran the reads through MiXCR, one entry per CDR3 protein. This table holds about 890,000 distinct CDR3 sequences, 31% found once. Trimming took off 2 bases at V and 1 base at J, with 11 bases between the two ends. The CDR3 runs 15 residues. Germline CDR1 is MNHNS and CDR2 is SASEGT. The study's findings and limits: Dominating the ex vivo response were HLA-C-restricted CMV-specific TCR beta clonotypes.

The chain combines TRBV6-1 with TRBJ1-1; perhaps TRBD1 as D (5 bases). Material: cultured CD8+ T cells from PBMCs, obtained from culture after CMV antigen stimulation. This TCR was sampled from a human donor in good health (CMV status not recorded). Some clones in this sample may be carry-over from other donors' samples. CDR3 amino acids: CASSEWGSPNTEAFF. The CDR3 bases are TGTGCCAGCAGTGAATGGGGCTCCCCGAACACTGAAGCTTTCTTT.